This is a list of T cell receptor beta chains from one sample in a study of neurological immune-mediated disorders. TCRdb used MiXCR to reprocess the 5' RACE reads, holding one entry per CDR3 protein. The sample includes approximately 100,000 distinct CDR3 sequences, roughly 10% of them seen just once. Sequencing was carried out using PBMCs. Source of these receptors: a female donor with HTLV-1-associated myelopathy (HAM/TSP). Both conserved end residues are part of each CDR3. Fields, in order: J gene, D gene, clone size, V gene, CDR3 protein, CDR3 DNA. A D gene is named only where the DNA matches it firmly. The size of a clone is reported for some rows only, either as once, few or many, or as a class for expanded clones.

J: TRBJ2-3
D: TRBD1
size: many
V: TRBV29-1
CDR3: CSAQVYGTGVSDTQYF
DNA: TGCAGCGCCCAAGTCTATGGGACAGGGGTATCAGATACGCAGTATTTT

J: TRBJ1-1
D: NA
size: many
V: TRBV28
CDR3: CATALGGTAFF
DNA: TGTGCCACCGCCCTGGGGGGGACGGCTTTCTTT

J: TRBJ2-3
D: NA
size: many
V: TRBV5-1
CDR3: CASSLDPGHTDTQYF
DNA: TGCGCCAGCAGCTTGGACCCAGGGCACACAGATACGCAGTATTTT

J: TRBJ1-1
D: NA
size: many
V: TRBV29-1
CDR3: CSVVQGGGTEAFF
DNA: TGCAGCGTTGTTCAGGGTGGGGGTACTGAAGCTTTCTTT

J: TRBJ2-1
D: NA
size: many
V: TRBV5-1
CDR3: CASSLGQGGGLNEQFF
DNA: TGCGCCAGCAGCTTGGGTCAGGGCGGCGGTCTGAATGAGCAGTTCTTC

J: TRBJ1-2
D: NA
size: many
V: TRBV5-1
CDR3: CASSLGAAGAGYGYTF
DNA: TGCGCCAGCAGCTTAGGAGCAGCCGGAGCAGGCTATGGCTACACCTTC

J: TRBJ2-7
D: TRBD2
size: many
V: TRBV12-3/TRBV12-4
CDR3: CASSGLETYEQYF
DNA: TGTGCCAGCAGTGGACTAGAGACCTACGAGCAGTACTTC

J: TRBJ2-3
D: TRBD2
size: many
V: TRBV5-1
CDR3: CASSLRGGAGDTQYF
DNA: TGCGCCAGCAGCTTGCGCGGGGGGGCAGGGGATACGCAGTATTTT

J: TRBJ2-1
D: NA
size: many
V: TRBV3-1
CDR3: CASSPEPSYNEQFF
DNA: TGTGCCAGCAGCCCCGAACCCAGCTACAATGAGCAGTTCTTC

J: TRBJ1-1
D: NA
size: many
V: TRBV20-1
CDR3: CSTPGGMTEAFF
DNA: TGCAGTACCCCGGGGGGGATGACTGAAGCTTTCTTT

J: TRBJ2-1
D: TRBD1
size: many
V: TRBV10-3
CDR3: CAISELQGHEQFF
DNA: TGTGCCATCAGTGAGTTACAGGGGCATGAGCAGTTCTTC

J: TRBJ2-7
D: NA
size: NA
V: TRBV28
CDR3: CASSAQGPPYEQYF
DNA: TGTGCCAGCAGTGCCCAGGGGCCCCCCTACGAGCAGTACTTC

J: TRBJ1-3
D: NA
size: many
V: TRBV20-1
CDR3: CSARDGFRAHTIYF
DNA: TGCAGTGCTAGAGATGGTTTCAGGGCACACACCATATATTTT

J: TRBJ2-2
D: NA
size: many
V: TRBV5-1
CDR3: CASRKGTNTGELFF
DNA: TGCGCCAGCAGAAAGGGAACGAACACCGGGGAGCTGTTTTTT

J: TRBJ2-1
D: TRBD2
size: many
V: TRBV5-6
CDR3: CASSLVGGDEQFF
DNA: TGTGCCAGCAGCTTGGTGGGGGGGGACGAGCAGTTCTTC

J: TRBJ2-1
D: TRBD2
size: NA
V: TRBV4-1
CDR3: CASSQASIAGRNEQFF
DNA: TGCGCCAGCAGCCAGGCATCGATAGCGGGACGGAATGAGCAGTTCTTC

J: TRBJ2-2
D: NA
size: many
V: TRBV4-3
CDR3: CASSQVLNGAGELFF
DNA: TGCGCCAGCAGCCAAGTTCTTAATGGGGCCGGGGAGCTGTTTTTT

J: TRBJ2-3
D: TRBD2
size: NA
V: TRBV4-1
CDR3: CASSQEATSDRTDTQYF
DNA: TGCGCCAGCAGCCAAGAGGCGACTAGCGACCGCACAGATACGCAGTATTTT

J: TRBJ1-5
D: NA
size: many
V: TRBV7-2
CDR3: CASSPSLDPRGYQPQHF
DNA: TGTGCCAGCAGCCCATCCCTGGACCCACGAGGGTATCAGCCCCAGCATTTT

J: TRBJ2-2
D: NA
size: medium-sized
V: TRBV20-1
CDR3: CSAAALTPGRLAGELFF
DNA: TGCAGTGCTGCGGCCCTTACACCGGGACGTTTGGCCGGGGAGCTGTTTTTT

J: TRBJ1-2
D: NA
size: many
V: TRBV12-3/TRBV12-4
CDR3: CASSLAAPGYTF
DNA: TGTGCCAGCAGTTTAGCTGCTCCTGGCTACACCTTC

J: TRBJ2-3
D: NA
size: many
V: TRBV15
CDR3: CATSGGILPTDTQYF
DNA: TGTGCCACCAGCGGAGGAATACTACCAACAGATACGCAGTATTTT

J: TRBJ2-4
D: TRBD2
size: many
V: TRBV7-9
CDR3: CASSLPSQELAGGRHIQYF
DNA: TGTGCCAGCAGCCTACCCTCTCAAGAACTAGCGGGGGGCAGGCACATTCAGTACTTC

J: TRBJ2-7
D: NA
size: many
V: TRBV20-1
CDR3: CSARGKGSYEQYF
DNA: TGCAGTGCTAGAGGGAAGGGCTCCTACGAGCAGTACTTC

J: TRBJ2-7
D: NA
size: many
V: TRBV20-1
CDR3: CSARDLTYEQYF
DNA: TGCAGTGCCCGGGACCTCACCTACGAGCAGTACTTC

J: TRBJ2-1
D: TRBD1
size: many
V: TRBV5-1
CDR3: CASSLEGTDYNEQFF
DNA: TGCGCCAGCAGCTTGGAAGGGACAGACTACAATGAGCAGTTCTTC

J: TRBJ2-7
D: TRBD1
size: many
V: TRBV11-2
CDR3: CASSPGTASYEQYF
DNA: TGTGCCAGCAGCCCAGGGACAGCCTCCTACGAGCAGTACTTC

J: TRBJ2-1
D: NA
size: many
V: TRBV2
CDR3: CASSGLEGKRFF
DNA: TGTGCCAGCAGTGGACTAGAGGGGAAGCGGTTCTTC